This TCR beta chain was identified in a study of cytomegalovirus exposure and HLA in healthy donors. Study findings and constraints: It was reported that TCR beta sequences correctly inferred the HLA-A and HLA-B alleles for most subjects. In a later analysis, HLA-associated beta chains showed higher expansion and lower generation probabilities than comparable chains. Apart from CMV serostatus, no immune exposure information was available.

Trimming cost V 5 bases and J 5 bases, with 9 bases left between them. Germline CDR1 is DFQATT and CDR2 is SNEGSKA (reference sequence). The CDR3 is 11 residues long. The PCR ran on 60 Vbeta and 13 Jbeta primers. As processed by the authors: A follow-up analysis tallied 73 million or so unique TCR beta chains, roughly 10 million shared. Sequenced by immunoSEQ multiplex PCR; TCRdb stores in-frame clones only, minus some. V and J calls and clone size follow that table, whereas D and trimming were derived from the DNA. The sample lists about 75,000 clones; around 83% were seen once. To note about this clone: Its target is unknown.

This TCR was sampled from a man aged 65 to 85 in good health and CMV-seropositive. The sequencing sample was made of PBMCs. This chain uses TRBV20-1 with TRBJ1-2; D remains ambiguous. The CDR3 coding sequence is TGCAGTGCTCCCAGTCTTTATGGCTACACCTTC. As protein: CSAPSLYGYTF.